The TCR beta chain under discussion was sequenced for a study of blood T cell repertoires in COVID-19. This CDR3 comprises 15 residues. V lost 2 bases, J lost 4 bases, and 0 bases stayed unmatched. Germline-derived CDR1 and CDR2 are LGHDT and YNNKEL (reference sequence). The method was immunoSEQ multiplex PCR; TCRdb's version includes in-frame clones alone and lacks a portion of them. The data show 90,000 or so clones, approximately 91% seen once. Sequenced material: peripheral blood. The chain carries TRBV3-1 (or the pseudogene TRBV3-2) and TRBJ2-3; 13 bases are a match to TRBD2. The TCR was taken from a human donor with active COVID-19. The donor label of this sample is uncertain. The CDR3 sequence: CASSQTSGGADTQYF. CDR3 nucleotide sequence: TGTGCCAGCAGCCAAACTAGCGGGGGGGCAGATACGCAGTATTTT.